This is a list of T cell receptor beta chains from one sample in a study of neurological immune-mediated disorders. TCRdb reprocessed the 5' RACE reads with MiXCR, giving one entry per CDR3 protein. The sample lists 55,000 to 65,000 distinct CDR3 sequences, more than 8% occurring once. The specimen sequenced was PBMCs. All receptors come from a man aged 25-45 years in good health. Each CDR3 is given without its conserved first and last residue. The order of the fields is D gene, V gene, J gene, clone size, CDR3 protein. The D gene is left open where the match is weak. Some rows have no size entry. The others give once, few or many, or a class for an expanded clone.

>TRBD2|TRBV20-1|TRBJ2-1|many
SARDQASGSYNEQF
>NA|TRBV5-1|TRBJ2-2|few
ASSLAVGNTGELF
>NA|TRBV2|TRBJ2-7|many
ASSDPGLLTEDEQY
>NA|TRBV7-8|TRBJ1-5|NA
ASSLASGAYNNQPQH
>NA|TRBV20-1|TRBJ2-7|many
SARVVRSYEQY
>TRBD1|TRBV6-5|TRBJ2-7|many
ASSYSGTGSYEQY
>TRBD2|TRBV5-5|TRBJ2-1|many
ASSLAAGGYNEQF
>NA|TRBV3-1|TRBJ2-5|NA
ASSQGGTSTTQY
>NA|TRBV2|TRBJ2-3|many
ASRGGLAPTDTQY
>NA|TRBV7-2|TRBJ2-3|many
ASSLNLADTQY
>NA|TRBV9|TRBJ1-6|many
ASSVESSPLH
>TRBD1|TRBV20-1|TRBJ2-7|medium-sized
SARDSGQGGSYEQY
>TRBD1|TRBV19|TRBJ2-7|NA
ASRTQGDSYEQY
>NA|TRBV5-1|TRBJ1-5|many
ASSLESGRNQPQH
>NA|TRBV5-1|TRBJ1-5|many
ASTLLARTPYSNQPQH
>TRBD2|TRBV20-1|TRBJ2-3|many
SARDGGEPFSSTDTQY
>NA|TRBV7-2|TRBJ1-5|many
ASSFGGRDQPQH
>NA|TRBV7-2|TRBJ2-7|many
ASSPAETYEQY
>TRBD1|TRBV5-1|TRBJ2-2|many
ASSSQGVSGELF
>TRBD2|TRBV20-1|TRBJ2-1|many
SAPGLAMDEQF
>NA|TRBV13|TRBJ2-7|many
ASSPGTSYEQY
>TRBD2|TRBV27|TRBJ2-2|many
ASSLVAGVTPGELF
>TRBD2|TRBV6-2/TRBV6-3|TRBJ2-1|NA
ARSGRYNEQF